This T cell receptor (beta chain) was recorded in a study of T-cell reconstitution after alpha-beta-depleted transplantation in children. Germline V CDR1 and CDR2: MGHRA, YSYEKL. The CDR3 sequence is 17 residues long. Library preparation (for TCRbeta) was performed with unique molecular identifiers. TCRdb re-called the PCR reads through MiXCR, storing one row per CDR3 protein. The sample consists of some 340,000 distinct CDR3 sequences, around 10% of them appearing once. Concerning this clonotype itself: An end of the junction does not agree with germline; a read error may underlie this.

The chain has TRBV4-1 and TRBJ1-2, with TRBD1 matching over 8 bases. Sequenced here: PBMCs from the stem cell graft donor, sampled from the stem cell graft. The origin of this receptor is a human donor who donated a stem cell graft to a child with acute lymphoblastic leukemia. CDR3 sequence (DNA): TGCGCCAGCAGCCGGGATATCACGGGGGGACAGGTCCTTACTAGTGCCTTC. It codes for CASSRDITGGQVLTSAF.